This T cell receptor (beta chain) was observed in a study of blood T cell repertoires in COVID-19. Study-wide context: Both acute and convalescent COVID-19 samples were obtained from the United States, Italy and Spain.

The CDR3 is made up of 13 amino acids. V shed 6 bases and J 0 bases; nucleotides not matched to a gene: 4. Germline values: CDR1 SQVTM, CDR2 ANQGSEA. Ages ranged from roughly 18 to 100 years, with residence in under 25 US areas. Cohorts were assigned according to the clinical history that participants reported. Donors in Cohort 3 counted as recovered after two negative PCRs, clearance, or symptom resolution. Sequencing was performed with immunoSEQ multiplex PCR; in TCRdb, only in-frame clones are kept and a portion is missing. The repertoire consists of 190,000 or so clones, with about 85% occurring once and the leading ten covering approximately 19%.

Sequences were obtained from PBMCs or T cells enriched from blood (not recorded which). The TCR was taken from a man aged 40-49 years who had recovered from COVID-19. The chain combines TRBV29-1 with TRBJ1-2, with TRBD1 matching 7 bases. DNA of the CDR3: TGCAGCGTAGGACAGGTAGCTAACTATGGCTACACCTTC. Protein product: CSVGQVANYGYTF.